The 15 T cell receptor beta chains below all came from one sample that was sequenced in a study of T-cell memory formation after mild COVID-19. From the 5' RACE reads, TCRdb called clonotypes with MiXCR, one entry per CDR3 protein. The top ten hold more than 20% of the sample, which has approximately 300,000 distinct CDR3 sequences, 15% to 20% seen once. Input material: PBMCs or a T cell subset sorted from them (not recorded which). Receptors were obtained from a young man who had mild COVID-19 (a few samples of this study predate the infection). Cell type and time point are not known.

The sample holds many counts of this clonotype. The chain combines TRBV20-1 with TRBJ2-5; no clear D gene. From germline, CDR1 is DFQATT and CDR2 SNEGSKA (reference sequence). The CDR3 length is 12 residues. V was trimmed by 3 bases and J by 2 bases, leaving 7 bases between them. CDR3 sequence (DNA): TGCAGTGCTAGGACTGTTCAAGAGACCCAGTACTTC. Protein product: CSARTVQETQYF.

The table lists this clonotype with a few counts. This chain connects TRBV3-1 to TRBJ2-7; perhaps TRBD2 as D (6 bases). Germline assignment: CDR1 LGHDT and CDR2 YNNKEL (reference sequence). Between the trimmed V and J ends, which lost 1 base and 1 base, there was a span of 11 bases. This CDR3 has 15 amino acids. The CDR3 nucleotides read TGTGCCAGCAGCCAAGGACTAGGGGAGTCCTACGAGCAGTACTTC. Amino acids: CASSQGLGESYEQYF.

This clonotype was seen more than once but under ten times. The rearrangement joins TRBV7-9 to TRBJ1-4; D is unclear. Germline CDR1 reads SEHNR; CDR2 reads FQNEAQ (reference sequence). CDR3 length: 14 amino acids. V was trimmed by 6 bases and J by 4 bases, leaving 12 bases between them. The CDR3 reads CASSPRIDNEKLFF. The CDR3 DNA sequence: TGTGCCAGCAGTCCCCGGATCGATAATGAAAAACTGTTTTTT.

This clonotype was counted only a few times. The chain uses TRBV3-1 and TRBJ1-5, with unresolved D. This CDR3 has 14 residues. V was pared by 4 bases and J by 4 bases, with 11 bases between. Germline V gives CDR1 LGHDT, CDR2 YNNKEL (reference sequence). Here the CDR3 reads CASSREVQNQPQHF. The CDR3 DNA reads TGTGCCAGCAGCCGCGAGGTGCAGAATCAGCCCCAGCATTTT. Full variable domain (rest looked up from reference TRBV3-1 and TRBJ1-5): DTAVSQTPKYLVTQMGNDKSIKCEQNLGHDTMYWYKQDSKKFLKIMFSYNNKELIINETVPNRFSPKSPDKAHLNLHINSLELGDSAVYFCASSREVQNQPQHFGDGTRLSIL.

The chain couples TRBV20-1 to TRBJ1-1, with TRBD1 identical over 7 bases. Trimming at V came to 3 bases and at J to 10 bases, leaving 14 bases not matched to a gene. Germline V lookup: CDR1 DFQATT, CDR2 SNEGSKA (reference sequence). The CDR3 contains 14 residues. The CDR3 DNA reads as TGCAGTGCTAGGAGGGACAGCTTAGGGGATTCAGCTTTCTTT. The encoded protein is CSARRDSLGDSAFF.

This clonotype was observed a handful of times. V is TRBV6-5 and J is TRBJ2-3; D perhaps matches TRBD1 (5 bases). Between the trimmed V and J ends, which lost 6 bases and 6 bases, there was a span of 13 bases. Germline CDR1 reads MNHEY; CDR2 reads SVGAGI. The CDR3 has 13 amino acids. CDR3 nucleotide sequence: TGTGCCAGCAGCCCCGCAGGGTTCGATACGCAGTATTTT. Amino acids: CASSPAGFDTQYF.

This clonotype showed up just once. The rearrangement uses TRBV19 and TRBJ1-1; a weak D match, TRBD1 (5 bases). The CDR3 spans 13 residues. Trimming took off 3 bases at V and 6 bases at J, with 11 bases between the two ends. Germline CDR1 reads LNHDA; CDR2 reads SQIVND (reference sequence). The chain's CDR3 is CASSMRGSAEAFF. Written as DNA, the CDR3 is TGTGCCAGTAGTATGAGGGGATCGGCTGAAGCTTTCTTT.

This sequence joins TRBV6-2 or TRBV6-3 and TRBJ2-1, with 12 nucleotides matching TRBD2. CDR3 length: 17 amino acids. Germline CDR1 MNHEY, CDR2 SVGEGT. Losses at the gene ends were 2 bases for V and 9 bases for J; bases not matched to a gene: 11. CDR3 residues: CASSYLAGGPVHTEQFF. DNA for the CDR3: TGTGCCAGCAGTTACCTAGCGGGGGGGCCAGTTCATACTGAGCAGTTCTTC.

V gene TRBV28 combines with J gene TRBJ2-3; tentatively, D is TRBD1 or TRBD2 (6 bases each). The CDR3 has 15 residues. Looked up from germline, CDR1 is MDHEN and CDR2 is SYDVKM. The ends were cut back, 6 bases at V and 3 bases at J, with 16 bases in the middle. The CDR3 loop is CASSPLGGGTDTQYF. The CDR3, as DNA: TGTGCCAGCAGCCCCTTAGGAGGGGGAACAGATACGCAGTATTTT.

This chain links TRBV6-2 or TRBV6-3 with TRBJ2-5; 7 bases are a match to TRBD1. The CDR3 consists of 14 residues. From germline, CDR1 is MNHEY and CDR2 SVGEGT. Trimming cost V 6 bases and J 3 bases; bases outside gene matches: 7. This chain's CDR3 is CASREQGVEETQYF. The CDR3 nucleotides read TGTGCCAGCAGGGAGCAGGGGGTAGAAGAGACCCAGTACTTC.

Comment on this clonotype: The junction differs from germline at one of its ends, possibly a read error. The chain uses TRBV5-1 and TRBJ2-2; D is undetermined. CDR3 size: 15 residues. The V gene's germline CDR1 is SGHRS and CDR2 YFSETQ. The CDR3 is CASSLLQRNTGELFF. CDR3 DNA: TGCGCCAGCAGCTTGCTTCAGAGGAACACAGGGGAGCTGTTTTTT. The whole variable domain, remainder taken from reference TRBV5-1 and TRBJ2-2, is KAGVTQTPRYLIKTRGQQVTLSCSPISGHRSVSWYQQTPGQGLQFLFEYFSETQRNKGNFPGRFSGRQFSNSRSEMNVSTLELGDSALYLCASSLLQRNTGELFFGEGSRLTVL.

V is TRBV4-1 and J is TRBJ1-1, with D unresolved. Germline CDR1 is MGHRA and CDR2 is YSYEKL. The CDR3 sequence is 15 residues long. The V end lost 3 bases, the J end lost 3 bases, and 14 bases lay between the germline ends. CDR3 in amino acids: CASSQEGGGYTEAFF. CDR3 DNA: TGCGCCAGCAGCCAGGAGGGAGGTGGATACACTGAAGCTTTCTTT.

The CDR3 loop is CASSLEGGPGNTIYF. DNA for the CDR3: TGCGCCAGCAGCCTCGAGGGAGGGCCCGGAAACACCATATATTTT. This chain connects TRBV5-1 to TRBJ1-3; no definite D call. Trimming stripped 4 bases from V and 4 bases from J, with 15 bases between. Germline CDR1 is SGHRS and CDR2 is YFSETQ. The CDR3 contains 15 residues.

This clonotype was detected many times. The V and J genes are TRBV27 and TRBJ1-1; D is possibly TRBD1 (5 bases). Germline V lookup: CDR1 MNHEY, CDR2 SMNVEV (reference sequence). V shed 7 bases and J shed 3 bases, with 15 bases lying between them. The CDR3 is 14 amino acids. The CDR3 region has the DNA TGTGCCAGCACCCCCGGGGGGATAGACACTGAAGCTTTCTTT. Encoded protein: CASTPGGIDTEAFF.

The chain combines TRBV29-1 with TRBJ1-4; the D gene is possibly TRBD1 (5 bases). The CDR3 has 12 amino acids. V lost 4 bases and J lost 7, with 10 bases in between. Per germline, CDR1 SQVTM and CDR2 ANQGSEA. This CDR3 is CSVGGRGEKLFF. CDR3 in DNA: TGCAGCGTTGGGGGAAGGGGTGAAAAACTGTTTTTT.